Presented here are 10 T cell receptor beta chains from one specimen sequenced in a study of T cells after yellow fever vaccination. Using its own MiXCR run on the 5' RACE reads, TCRdb lists one record per CDR3 protein. The sample has some 350,000 distinct CDR3 sequences; over 4% are singletons. The sample here was PBMCs, taken 5 days after the yellow fever booster vaccination. The origin of the receptors is a young man who received the YFV17D yellow fever vaccine.

The rearrangement uses TRBV5-5 and TRBJ2-1; TRBD1 matches 7 bases. Germline V gene sequence: CDR1 SGHKS, CDR2 YYEKEE (reference sequence). V was clipped by 3 bases and J by 4 bases; unmatched bases: 4. The CDR3 has 14 amino acids. This CDR3 reads CASSSTGQYNEQFF. The CDR3 coding sequence is TGTGCCAGCAGCTCGACAGGGCAGTACAATGAGCAGTTCTTC. Using reference TRBV5-5 and TRBJ2-1 for the parts outside the CDR3, the full variable domain is DAGVTQSPTHLIKTRGQQVTLRCSPISGHKSVSWYQQVLGQGPQFIFQYYEKEERGRGNFPDRFSARQFPNYSSELNVNALLLGDSALYLCASSSTGQYNEQFFGPGTRLTVL.

This clonotype was detected many times. The J gene is TRBJ2-3, the V gene TRBV5-1; 8 positions agree with TRBD2. Germline V gene data show CDR1 as SGHRS and CDR2 as YFSETQ. This CDR3 comprises 16 residues. The V and J ends lost 5 bases and 3 bases, in that order; junction bases with no gene match: 11. CDR3 DNA sequence: TGCGCCAGCAGTTTACCTTCTAGCGGGCTGACAGATACGCAGTATTTT. Amino acids: CASSLPSSGLTDTQYF. Supplemented by reference TRBV5-1 and TRBJ2-3, the full variable domain reads KAGVTQTPRYLIKTRGQQVTLSCSPISGHRSVSWYQQTPGQGLQFLFEYFSETQRNKGNFPGRFSGRQFSNSRSEMNVSTLELGDSALYLCASSLPSSGLTDTQYFGPGTRLTVL.

This clonotype was detected ten times or more. The chain couples TRBV27 to TRBJ2-1; weak D call: TRBD1 (6 bases). Germline V CDR1 and CDR2: MNHEY, SMNVEV (reference sequence). There are 12 residues in the CDR3. Trimming cost V 5 bases and J 7 bases, with 9 bases left between them. In DNA form, the CDR3 reads TGTGCCAGCAGTGTAAGGGGGAATGAGCAGTTCTTC. This gives the protein CASSVRGNEQFF.

This chain joins TRBV20-1 and TRBJ2-7; no definite D call. Trimming cost V 6 bases and J 2 bases, with 8 bases left between them. The CDR3 spans 11 residues. Germline CDR1 DFQATT, CDR2 SNEGSKA (reference sequence). CDR3: CSASDTYEQYV. The CDR3 DNA reads as TGCAGTGCCAGCGACACCTACGAGCAGTACGTC.

The chain is built from TRBV6-2 or TRBV6-3 and TRBJ2-3; TRBD1 might be the D (5 bases). CDR3 size: 12 residues. V gave up 6 bases and J gave up 8 bases, with 12 bases separating them. Germline lookup yields CDR1 MNHEY and CDR2 SVGEGT. The CDR3 loop reads CASSRQISTQYF. CDR3 DNA sequence: TGTGCCAGCAGCCGACAGATTTCTACGCAGTATTTT.

Worth noting for this clonotype: The germline gene is not matched at one end of the junction; a read error may be the cause. The chain links TRBV28 to TRBJ2-7, with a weak D call TRBD1 (7 bases). The CDR3 has 15 amino acids. The germline gives CDR1 MDHEN, CDR2 SYDVKM. The CDR3 DNA follows: TGTGCCTGCAGTTTTTGGCAGGGGGGCTCCTACGAGCAGTACTTC. Translated: CACSFWQGGSYEQYF.

This clonotype came up a few times. The chain joins TRBV29-1 to TRBJ1-1, with D tentatively TRBD1 (5 bases). Germline assignment: CDR1 SQVTM and CDR2 ANQGSEA. The ends were cut back, 7 bases at V and 2 bases at J, with 14 bases in the middle. The CDR3 consists of 13 residues. As DNA, the CDR3 is TGCAGCGCCGGAGGGGCTATCAACACTGAAGCTTTCTTT. This translates into CSAGGAINTEAFF.

This chain connects TRBV6-5 to TRBJ1-1; D remains ambiguous. CDR1 is MNHEY and CDR2 is SVGAGI in the germline V gene. The CDR3 has 14 residues. The V gene lost 0 bases and the J gene lost 2 bases, with 7 bases spanning the gap. CDR3 protein: CASSYSADNTEAFF. The CDR3 coding sequence is TGTGCCAGCAGTTACTCGGCCGACAACACTGAAGCTTTCTTT.

This clonotype was seen a few times. V and J are TRBV5-1 and TRBJ2-3; tentative D call: TRBD2 (5 bases). Deletions cut 7 bases from V and 0 bases from J, with 15 bases between. This CDR3 is 15 amino acids long. Germline V gives CDR1 SGHRS, CDR2 YFSETQ. CDR3 protein: CASEPGLASTDTQYF. CDR3 bases: TGCGCCAGCGAACCGGGTCTAGCTAGCACAGATACGCAGTATTTT.

The chain recombines TRBV5-4 with TRBJ2-5, with D possibly being TRBD2 (5 bases). V was clipped by 4 bases and J by 5 bases, with 12 bases between them. The CDR3 sequence is 13 residues long. The germline gives CDR1 SGHNT, CDR2 YYREEE (reference sequence). The CDR3 region is CASSLPGGETQYF. The CDR3 bases are TGTGCCAGCAGCCTTCCAGGCGGGGAGACCCAGTACTTC.